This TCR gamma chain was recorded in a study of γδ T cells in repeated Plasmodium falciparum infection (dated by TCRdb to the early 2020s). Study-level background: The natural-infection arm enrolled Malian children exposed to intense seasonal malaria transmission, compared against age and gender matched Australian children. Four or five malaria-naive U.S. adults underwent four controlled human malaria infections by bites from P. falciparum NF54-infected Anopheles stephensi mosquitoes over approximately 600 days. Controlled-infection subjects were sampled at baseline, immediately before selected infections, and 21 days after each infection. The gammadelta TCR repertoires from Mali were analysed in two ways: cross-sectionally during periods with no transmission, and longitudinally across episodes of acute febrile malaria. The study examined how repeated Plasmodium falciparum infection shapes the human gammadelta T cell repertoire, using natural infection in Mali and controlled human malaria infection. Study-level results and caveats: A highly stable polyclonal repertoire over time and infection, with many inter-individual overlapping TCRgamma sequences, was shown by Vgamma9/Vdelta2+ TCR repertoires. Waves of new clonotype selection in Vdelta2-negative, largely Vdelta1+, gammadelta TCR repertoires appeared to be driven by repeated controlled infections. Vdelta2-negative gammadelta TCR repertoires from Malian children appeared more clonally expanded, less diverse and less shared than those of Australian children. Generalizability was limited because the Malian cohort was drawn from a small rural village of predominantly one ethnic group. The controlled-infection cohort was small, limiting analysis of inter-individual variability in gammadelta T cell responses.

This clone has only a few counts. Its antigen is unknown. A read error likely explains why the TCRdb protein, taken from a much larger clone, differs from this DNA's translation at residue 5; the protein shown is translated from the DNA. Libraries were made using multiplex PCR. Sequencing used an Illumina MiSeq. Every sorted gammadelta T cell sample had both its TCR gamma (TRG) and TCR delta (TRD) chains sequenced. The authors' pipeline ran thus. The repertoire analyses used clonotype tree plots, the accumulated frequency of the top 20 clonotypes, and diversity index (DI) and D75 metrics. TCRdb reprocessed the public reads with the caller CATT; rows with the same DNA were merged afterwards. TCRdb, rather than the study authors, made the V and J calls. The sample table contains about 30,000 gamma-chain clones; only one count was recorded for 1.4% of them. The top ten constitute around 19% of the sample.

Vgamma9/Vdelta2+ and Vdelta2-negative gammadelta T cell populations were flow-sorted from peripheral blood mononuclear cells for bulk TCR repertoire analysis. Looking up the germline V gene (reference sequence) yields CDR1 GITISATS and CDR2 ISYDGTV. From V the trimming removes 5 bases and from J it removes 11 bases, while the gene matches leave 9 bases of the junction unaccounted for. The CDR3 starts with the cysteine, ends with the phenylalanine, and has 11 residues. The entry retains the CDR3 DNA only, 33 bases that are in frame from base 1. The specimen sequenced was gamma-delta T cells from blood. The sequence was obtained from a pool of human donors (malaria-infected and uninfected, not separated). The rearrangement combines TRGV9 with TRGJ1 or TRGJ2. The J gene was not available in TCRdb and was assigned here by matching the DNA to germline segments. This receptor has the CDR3 CALWGDDEKLF. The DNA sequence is TGTGCCTTGTGGGGGGACGATGAGAAACTCTTT.